Detailed here is one T cell receptor beta chain. Its antigen is not identified. PCR used 60 Vbeta primers and 13 Jbeta primers. Only in-frame clones appear in the TCRdb table, and some are missing; sequencing was by immunoSEQ multiplex PCR. This sample's clone table lists around 200,000 clones. This sample is part of a study of cytomegalovirus exposure and HLA in healthy donors. Study-wide findings and caveats: An observed cluster of highly shared sequence variants was recorded as a likely sequencing artifact. TCR association rates varied by HLA locus in a later analysis, with DRB1 highest and HLA-C lowest. The dataset shows that most TCR sequences were rare, while some public TCRs occurred in many donors. Later genetic work tied a missense DCLRE1C variant to beta-chain V and J trimming.

This clonotype was sampled from a woman aged 18-30 years in good health and CMV-seropositive. Sequencing was performed on PBMCs.

CDR3 region: CASSPLVAPYEQYF. The CDR3 DNA reads TGTGCCAGTAGTCCCCTCGTAGCTCCCTACGAGCAGTACTTC. The chain combines TRBV19 with TRBJ2-7; no definite D call. CDR1 is LNHDA, CDR2 SQIVND, per germline (reference sequence). V lost 5 bases to trimming and J lost 2 bases, with 13 bases between them. The length of the CDR3 is 14 residues.